The present TCR beta chain was sequenced within a study of blood T cell repertoires in COVID-19. Across the study: PBMCs, B-cell-depleted T cells, or T cells provided the cDNA or gDNA that made up the material.

In germline, CDR1 is SGHTA, CDR2 FQGNSA. The CDR3 runs to 15 residues. J was trimmed by 6 bases and V by 2 bases; bases with no gene match: 4. Only in-frame clones appear in the TCRdb table, and some are missing; sequencing was by immunoSEQ multiplex PCR. The repertoire holds roughly 210,000 clones, approximately 81% seen once, with about 11% in the top ten. The receptor's source is a woman at least 80 years old with COVID-19, enrolled during active disease. The sample taken for sequencing was peripheral blood. The rearrangement joins TRBV7-2 to TRBJ2-2; 9 bases are a match to TRBD2. CDR3 sequence (DNA): TGTGCCAGCAGCTTAAACGGCGGGGGGGCCGGGGAGCTGTTTTTT. Protein: CASSLNGGGAGELFF.